One and the same sample provided the 18 T cell receptor beta chains below, sequenced in a study of CDR3 diversity in severe acne. TCRdb reprocessed the PCR reads with MiXCR, giving one entry per CDR3 protein. The data contain 89,000 or so distinct CDR3 sequences, about 48% of them singletons. The sequenced material came from blood. These receptors came from a male donor in good health, serving as a control.

There are many counts of this clonotype. The chain uses TRBV7-2 and TRBJ2-5, with TRBD1 identical over 7 bases. The length of the CDR3 is 16 residues. Germline CDR1 reads SGHTA; CDR2 reads FQGNSA. The junction had 11 bases not matched to a gene; V was cut back by 2 bases and J by 5 bases. CDR3 residues: CASSLYGTVSGETQYF. The CDR3 DNA reads TGTGCCAGCAGCTTATATGGGACAGTTAGTGGGGAGACCCAGTACTTC.

The chain has TRBV6-5 and TRBJ1-1; 11 bases are a match to TRBD1. The CDR3 consists of 16 residues. In germline, CDR1 is MNHEY, CDR2 SVGAGI. V dropped 6 bases and J dropped 5; count of bases not matched to a gene: 11. CDR3 nucleotide sequence: TGTGCCAGCAGAAACATTGGACAGGGGGCAGGAACTGAAGCTTTCTTT. This gives the protein CASRNIGQGAGTEAFF.

This clonotype was seen a few times. The gene calls are TRBV6-1 and TRBJ2-7; a weak D match, TRBD1 (6 bases). Trimming stripped 6 bases from V and 2 bases from J, with 17 bases between. Germline values: CDR1 MNHNS, CDR2 SASEGT. There are 15 residues in the CDR3. CDR3 region: CASSLDSLGPYEQYF. CDR3 nucleotide sequence: TGTGCCAGCAGCTTGGACAGCCTTGGGCCCTACGAGCAGTACTTC.

This clonotype was found a few times. The genes are TRBV10-3 and TRBJ2-3, with 7 bases aligning to TRBD1. CDR3 length: 14 residues. Germline loops: CDR1 ENHRY, CDR2 SYGVKD. V trimming: 6 bases; J trimming: 0 bases; junction bases outside the gene matches: 3. CDR3 in amino acids: CAIRQQGSTDTQYF. For the CDR3, the DNA is TGTGCCATCAGGCAACAGGGGAGCACAGATACGCAGTATTTT.

The J gene is TRBJ2-5, the V gene TRBV7-2; 10 nucleotides match TRBD2. The CDR3 runs to 15 residues. The germline CDR1 and CDR2 sequences are SGHTA and FQGNSA. J was trimmed by 4 bases and V by 1 base; bases with no gene match: 3. CDR3 protein: CASSLVLAGRETQYF. The DNA for the CDR3 is TGTGCCAGCAGCTTAGTACTAGCGGGGAGAGAGACCCAGTACTTC.

The chain couples TRBV24-1 to TRBJ1-4; possibly TRBD1 for D (6 bases). The V end lost 3 bases, the J end lost 0 bases, and 10 bases lay between the germline ends. Germline CDR1 KGHDR, CDR2 SFDVKD. This CDR3 has 16 residues. The CDR3 region is CATSDGGHTTNEKLFF. The CDR3 DNA sequence: TGTGCCACCAGTGATGGGGGACACACAACTAATGAAAAACTGTTTTTT.

This clonotype was recorded at least ten times. The gene calls are TRBV5-1 and TRBJ2-5; D may match TRBD1 or TRBD2 (5 bases each). Germline CDR1 and CDR2: SGHRS and YFSETQ. The CDR3 sequence is 14 residues long. V shed 1 base and J shed 5 bases, with 12 bases lying between them. The CDR3 DNA is TGCGCCAGCAGCTTGTTCTTAGGGGAGGAGACCCAGTACTTC. This codes for CASSLFLGEETQYF.

This clonotype occurred many times. J is TRBJ2-7 and V is TRBV11-2; D uncertain. There are 14 residues in the CDR3. V lost 5 bases to trimming and J lost 3 bases, with 14 bases between them. Germline V gives CDR1 SGHAT, CDR2 FQNNGV. This CDR3 is CASSLHAQIYEQYF. As DNA, the CDR3 is TGTGCCAGCAGCCTACATGCGCAAATCTACGAGCAGTACTTC.

On this clonotype itself: A read error may account for a junction end that differs from germline. The chain recombines TRBV15 with TRBJ2-5; perhaps TRBD1 as D (6 bases). The CDR3 is made up of 15 amino acids. Germline assignment: CDR1 LNHNV and CDR2 YYDKDF (reference sequence). The CDR3 loop reads CATSSLRGVEETQYF. The DNA of the CDR3 is TGTGCCACCAGCAGCCTCAGGGGAGTTGAAGAAACCCAGTACTTC.

The gene calls are TRBV19 and TRBJ2-6; D gene unclear. Per the germline V gene, CDR1 is LNHDA and CDR2 is SQIVND (reference sequence). The CDR3 sequence is 16 residues long. With 6 bases removed from V and 2 bases from J, the gap between germline ends came to 14 bases. The CDR3 DNA is TGTGCCAGTAGGACGCCCCTCTTAGCTGGGGCCAACGTCCTGACTTTC. It encodes CASRTPLLAGANVLTF. Looking up the rest from reference TRBV19 and TRBJ2-6 gives the full variable domain: DGGITQSPKYLFRKEGQNVTLSCEQNLNHDAMYWYRQDPGQGLRLIYYSQIVNDFQKGDIAEGYSVSREKKESFPLTVTSAQKNPTAFYLCASRTPLLAGANVLTFGAGSRLTVL.

A few counts support this clonotype. The V gene is TRBV20-1, the J gene TRBJ1-1, with D possibly matching TRBD1 (6 bases). The germline V gene has CDR1 DFQATT and CDR2 SNEGSKA (reference sequence). This CDR3 spans 13 amino acids. V dropped 5 bases and J dropped 2 bases, with 12 bases sitting between them. For the CDR3, the DNA is TGCAGTGCTGAGGGACACTACAACACTGAAGCTTTCTTT. Protein: CSAEGHYNTEAFF.

The chain links TRBV12-3 or TRBV12-4 to TRBJ2-7, with 11 bases aligning to TRBD2. V was pared by 5 bases and J by 2 bases, with 8 bases of the junction left unmatched. The CDR3 is made up of 16 amino acids. CDR3 protein: CASSPGLAGLPYEQYF. The CDR3 nucleotides read TGTGCCAGCAGTCCTGGACTAGCGGGTTTGCCCTACGAGCAGTACTTC.

J is TRBJ1-1 and V is TRBV9; no clear D gene. CDR1 is SGDLS, CDR2 YYNGEE, per germline. The length of the CDR3 is 13 residues. V lost 6 bases, J lost 8 bases, and 17 bases lay in between. The CDR3 reads CASTQETRREAFF. As DNA, the CDR3 is TGTGCCAGCACCCAAGAGACCCGCAGGGAAGCTTTCTTT.

CDR3 protein: CASSLERAGSYNEQFF. CDR3 in DNA: TGTGCCAGCAGCTTGGAACGGGCAGGGTCCTACAATGAGCAGTTCTTC. The chain recombines TRBV5-6 with TRBJ2-1, with D possibly being TRBD1 (5 bases). Trimming stripped 0 bases from V and 1 base from J, with 11 bases between. The CDR3 runs 16 residues. Germline loops: CDR1 SGHDT, CDR2 YYEEEE.

This clonotype was seen at least ten times. This chain uses TRBV9 with TRBJ2-1, with 10 bases lining up with TRBD1. In germline, CDR1 is SGDLS, CDR2 YYNGEE. This CDR3 comprises 13 residues. Trimming removed 4 bases from V and 8 bases from J; junction bases left unmatched: 3. The CDR3 region is CASSTGQGHEQFF. The CDR3 DNA follows: TGTGCCAGCAGCACGGGACAGGGGCATGAGCAGTTCTTC.

This clonotype was observed once. The CDR3 DNA reads TGTGCCAGCAGCGTAGACGGGACAGGGCTTGCTGGCTACACCTTC. Translating it yields CASSVDGTGLAGYTF. The chain links TRBV9 to TRBJ1-2; 9 positions match TRBD1. Germline-derived CDR1 and CDR2 are SGDLS and YYNGEE. The CDR3 covers 15 residues. The junction had 7 bases not matched to a gene; V was cut back by 0 bases and J by 7 bases.

This clonotype was recorded a few times. The chain couples TRBV7-2 to TRBJ1-3, with 7 bases identical to TRBD1. This CDR3 contains 15 residues. Losses at the gene ends were 0 bases for V and 3 bases for J; bases not matched to a gene: 2. CDR1 and CDR2 from the germline V gene are SGHTA and FQGNSA. CDR3 in DNA: TGTGCCAGCAGCTTAGCCACAGGGGTTGGAAACACCATATATTTT. Translating gives CASSLATGVGNTIYF.

As for this clonotype: Compared with germline, one end of the junction differs, possibly owing to a read error. The chain combines TRBV7-2 with TRBJ2-3, with D possibly TRBD1 on 5 matching bases. CDR1 and CDR2 (germline): SGHTA, FQGNSA. The CDR3 spans 14 residues. CDR3 nucleotide sequence: TGTGCCAGCAGTCCGCGAACAAGGACACTCTACGAGCAGTTT. Amino acid sequence: CASSPRTRTLYEQF.